A single sample is the source of the 8 T cell receptor beta chains below, sequenced in a study of beta chain features in type 1 diabetes. Their antigens are not known. Expressed TCRB transcripts were sequenced after all isolated RNA was converted to cDNA. Clones were read by immunoSEQ multiplex PCR, and TCRdb kept only the in-frame ones, dropping some. The table records around 600,000 clones, roughly 12% of them present only once. Points from the study as a whole: Patients with Type 1 diabetes showed moderately but significantly shorter TCRB CDR3s in all four CD4+ subsets.

The sequencing sample was made of naive CD4+ T cells from blood. These receptors were taken from a man aged 25 to 45 with type 1 diabetes.

This clone was seen only a few times. V and J are TRBV4-2 and TRBJ1-5; no definite D call. Germline CDR1 and CDR2: LGHNA and YNFKEQ. CDR3 length: 15 residues. V gave up 2 bases and J gave up 3 bases, with 11 bases separating them. The CDR3 DNA follows: TGTGCCAGCAGCCAACGGGCAGCCGTCAATCAGCCCCAGCATTTT. Amino acids: CASSQRAAVNQPQHF.

This chain connects TRBV18 to TRBJ1-4; no firm D call. Germline V CDR1 and CDR2: KGHSH, LQKENI. The V end was cut by 2 bases, the J end by 2 bases, with 3 bases between. This CDR3 contains 13 residues. In DNA, the CDR3 is TGTGCCAGCTCACCAGGGACTAATGAAAAACTGTTTTTT. Translating it yields CASSPGTNEKLFF.

The sample holds a few counts of this clone. The identical CDR3 is also encoded by other nucleotide sequences in the sample. The chain joins TRBV9 to TRBJ2-3; no clear D gene. Per germline, CDR1 SGDLS and CDR2 YYNGEE. This CDR3 region has 14 residues. The V and J ends lost 0 bases and 2 bases respectively, with 7 bases between them. CDR3 DNA: TGTGCCAGCAGCGTAGCTACCCTCACAGATACGCAGTATTTT. Residues: CASSVATLTDTQYF.

Only a few counts were recorded for this clone. The chain links TRBV5-8 to TRBJ1-1; D is unclear. Germline V gene data show CDR1 as SGHTS and CDR2 as YDEGEE. V was clipped by 5 bases and J by 2 bases, with 13 bases between them. This CDR3 has 14 amino acids. CDR3 nucleotide sequence: TGTGCCAGCAGTAGGAGAGGCTACAACACTGAAGCTTTCTTT. Its translation is CASSRRGYNTEAFF.

The table lists this clone with a few counts. The V gene is TRBV7-9, the J gene TRBJ2-1, with a weak D call TRBD2 (6 bases). This CDR3 contains 17 residues. Between the trimmed V and J ends, which lost 5 bases and 0 bases, there was a span of 17 bases. Germline CDR1 SEHNR, CDR2 FQNEAQ (reference sequence). CDR3 DNA: TGTGCCAGCAGCCCCGAACGCGGGGATAGCTCCTACAATGAGCAGTTCTTC. Residues: CASSPERGDSSYNEQFF.

V usage is TRBV18 and J usage is TRBJ1-2, with D perhaps TRBD1 (6 bases). The CDR3 extends over 14 amino acids. Trimming left V 0 bases short and J 7 bases short, with 12 bases between. Germline loops: CDR1 KGHSH, CDR2 LQKENI. The CDR3 sequence: CASSPPTGRAGYTF. The CDR3 DNA sequence: TGTGCCAGCTCACCACCCACAGGGAGGGCTGGCTACACCTTC. Based on the CDR3 plus reference TRBV18 and TRBJ1-2, the full variable domain is NAGVMQNPRHLVRRRGQEARLRCSPMKGHSHVYWYRQLPEEGLKFMVYLQKENIIDESGMPKERFSAEFPKEGPSILRIQQVVRGDSAAYFCASSPPTGRAGYTFGSGTRLTVV.

This clone was seen more than once but under ten times. The chain recombines TRBV9 with TRBJ2-5; D could derive from TRBD1 or TRBD2 (5 bases each). The CDR3 is made up of 13 amino acids. Trimming shortened V by 2 bases and J by 4 bases, and 9 bases separated the two germline ends. Germline V gives CDR1 SGDLS, CDR2 YYNGEE. The CDR3 loop reads CASSVGVPETQYF. The CDR3 nucleotides read TGTGCCAGCAGCGTGGGGGTTCCAGAGACCCAGTACTTC.

The chain employs TRBV28 and TRBJ2-4, with D maybe TRBD1 (6 bases). V lost 1 base and J lost 11, with 9 bases in between. Germline V gene lookup returns CDR1 MDHEN and CDR2 SYDVKM. The CDR3 has 12 residues. In nucleotides, the CDR3 is TGTGCCAGCAGTTTATCGACAGGTTTTCAGTACTTC. This gives the protein CASSLSTGFQYF.